The T cell receptor (beta chain) described here comes from a study of persistence of HIV-infected CD4 T cells (dated by TCRdb to the early 2020s). With respect to the entire study: Suppressive ART had been received by participants for a median of roughly eight years. Apart from a couple of participants who underwent leukapheresis at a single time point, peripheral blood samples of up to roughly 180 mL were collected from participants at multiple time points. CMV- and HIV-1 Gag-responding CD4+ T cells were isolated from ART-treated individuals so that antigen-driven clonal expansion of HIV-1-infected cells could be examined. TCRbeta sequencing assessed the clonality of all cells in each sorted population, while proviral sequencing assessed the clonality of infected cells. Cross-participant TCR cluster analysis included 8 or 9 participants for CMV and 6 or 7 participants for Gag.

TCRbeta repertoires were sequenced from genomic DNA with the immunoSEQ hsTCRB assay version 4 in survey mode. For TCRbeta sequencing, genomic DNA was diluted to around 9.6 ng/uL, and up to roughly 1 ug was used per sample. In the authors' own workflow: TCRbeta data analysis was done in ImmunoSeq Analyzer 3.0, and diversity was calculated on productive nucleotide rearrangements. Using the Immunarch R package, the improved Chao index served to estimate lower-bound TCR diversity and the Gini coefficient served to estimate clonality. Nucleotide rearrangements that differed but encoded the same CDR3beta amino acid sequence were counted as separate clonotypes. TCRbeta sequences significantly enriched in antigen-responding cells relative to anti-CD3/anti-CD28-activated cells were identified by differential abundance analysis. TCRs were clustered by predicted peptide-MHC specificity with GLIPH2, both within individual participants and across merged participant data sets. TCRdb stores this immuneACCESS table with in-frame sequences only. Part of the clones is absent; in the studies checked, under half of the shortfall reflects unresolved V genes, and no reason is known for the rest. The V and J calls and clone size are taken from that table; D and trimming were inferred from the DNA. The sample table lists about 9,200 clones, approximately 86% of them with a count of one. About 2% of the sample is in the top ten clones.

What the work shows at the level of the full study, not this receptor alone: TCRbeta richness in CMV- and Gag-responding cells was significantly lower than in anti-CD3/anti-CD28-responding cells; CMV-responding cells had higher oligoclonality than CD3/CD28-stimulated and Gag-responding cells. Antigen-responding cells were enriched for degenerate expanded CDR3beta sequences, which suggests convergent selection of CD4+ responses to CMV and Gag. Because the TCR analyses were done in bulk, restricting them to just the rare CMV-responding cells that actually carried HIV-1 proviruses was not possible. TCR oligoclonality correlated with proviral oligoclonality within the same sorted populations. Only a small number of individuals took part in the study, and only a limited range of antigens was tested.

Taken with the paper, the label for treatment or condition translates to: suppressive antiretroviral therapy. Cells were stimulated with a pool of overlapping HIV-1 Gag 15-mer peptides at 1 ug per peptide per mL. CD4+ T cells that responded were sorted based on upregulation of both CD40 ligand and CD69. Participants were HIV-1-infected adults who started suppressive ART during chronic infection. For at least 4 years, the participants' plasma HIV-1 RNA had been undetectable, below 50 copies/mL. To be included, participants needed a CD4+ T cell count above 400 cells/uL and a positive CMV serology. Before stimulation, PBMCs were isolated using density centrifugation and depleted of CD8+ T cells. CD8-depleted PBMCs were stimulated for roughly 20 hours with anti-CD28/CD49d costimulation, CD40-blocking antibody and enfuvirtide to prevent new infections. Cell sorting was done on a Beckman Coulter MoFlo Legacy or XDP sorter, and dead cells were excluded with propidium iodide. Genomic DNA was extracted using the QIAamp DNA Mini Kit for samples with more than one million cells and using the Quick-DNA Microprep Kit for all other samples.

Of note for this clone: Its antigen is currently not known. No base-level quality is on record; no much larger clone is a single base apart.

From the cysteine through the phenylalanine, the CDR3 covers 20 amino acids. Only the CDR3 portion is preserved as DNA: 60 bases, with reading frame beginning at the first base. Compared with germline, V lacks 3 bases and J lacks 0 bases; bases without a gene match: 9. CDR1 and CDR2 (LNHNV, YYDKDF) derive from the germline V gene (reference sequence). The chain employs TRBV15 and TRBJ2-3; 16 bases in the junction line up with TRBD2. The source was CD4+ T cells sorted from PBMCs after approximately 19-hour stimulation, collected from a patient who received antiretroviral therapy. What the cell subset or site label conveys for this sample: CD40L+CD69+ CD4 T cells responding to HIV-1 Gag peptides. The clonotype was recovered from an adult woman with HIV who was CMV-seropositive. CDR3 protein: CATSRGLAGGPKGSTDTQYF. In nucleotide form, the sequence is TGTGCCACCAGCAGGGGACTAGCGGGAGGGCCTAAGGGTAGCACAGATACGCAGTATTTT. The full variable domain, completed from the reference TRBV15 and TRBJ2-3 proteins outside the CDR3, reads DAMVIQNPRYQVTQFGKPVTLSCSQTLNHNVMYWYQQKSSQAPKLLFHYYDKDFNNEADTPDNFQSRRPNTSFCFLDIRSPGLGDTAMYLCATSRGLAGGPKGSTDTQYFGPGTRLTVL.